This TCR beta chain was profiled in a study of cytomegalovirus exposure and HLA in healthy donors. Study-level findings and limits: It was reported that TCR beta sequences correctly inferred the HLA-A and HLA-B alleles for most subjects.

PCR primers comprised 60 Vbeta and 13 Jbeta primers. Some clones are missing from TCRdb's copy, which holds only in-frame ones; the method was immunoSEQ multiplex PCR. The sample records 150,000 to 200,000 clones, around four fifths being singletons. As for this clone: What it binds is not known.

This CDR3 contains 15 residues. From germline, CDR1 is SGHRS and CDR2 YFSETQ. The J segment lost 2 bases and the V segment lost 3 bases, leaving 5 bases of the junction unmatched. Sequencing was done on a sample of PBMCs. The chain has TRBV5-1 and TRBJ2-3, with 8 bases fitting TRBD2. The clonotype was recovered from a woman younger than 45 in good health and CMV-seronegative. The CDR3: CASSSVAGNTDTQYF. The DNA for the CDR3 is TGCGCCAGCAGCTCCGTAGCGGGGAACACAGATACGCAGTATTTT.